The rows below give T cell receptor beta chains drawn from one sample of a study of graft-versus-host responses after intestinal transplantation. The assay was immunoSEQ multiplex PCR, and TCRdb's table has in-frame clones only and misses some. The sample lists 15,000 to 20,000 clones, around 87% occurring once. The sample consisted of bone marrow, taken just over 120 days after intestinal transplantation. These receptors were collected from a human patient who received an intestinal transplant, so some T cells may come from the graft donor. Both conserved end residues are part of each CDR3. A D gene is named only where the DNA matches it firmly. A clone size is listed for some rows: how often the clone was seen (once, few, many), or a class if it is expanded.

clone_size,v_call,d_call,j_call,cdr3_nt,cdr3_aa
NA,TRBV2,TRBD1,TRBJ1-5,TGTGCCAGCAGAAACCGGGACAGGGGGCCTTATAGCAATCAGCCCCAGCATTTT,CASRNRDRGPYSNQPQHF
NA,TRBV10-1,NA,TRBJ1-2,TGCGCCAGCAGTGAGACAGCATGCGGCTACACCTTC,CASSETACGYTF
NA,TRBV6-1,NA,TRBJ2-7,TGTGCCAGCAGTGAACCCCGGGACCTATCCTCCTACGAGCAGTACTTC,CASSEPRDLSSYEQYF
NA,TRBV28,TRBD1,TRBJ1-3,TGTGCCAGCAGCCCCACAGGGGGCCCTGGAAACACCATATATTTT,CASSPTGGPGNTIYF
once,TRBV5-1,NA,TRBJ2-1,TGCGCCAGCAGCTTGGGGGGTGGGAGCTCCTACAATGAGCAGTTCTTC,CASSLGGGSSYNEQFF
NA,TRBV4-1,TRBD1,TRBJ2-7,TGCGCCAGCAGCCTCCGGGACAGGGGCGAGCAGTACTTC,CASSLRDRGEQYF
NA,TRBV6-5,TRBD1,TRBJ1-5,TGTGCCAGCAGCCTGGGGAGCAGGGGGGGTCAGCCCCAGCATTTT,CASSLGSRGGQPQHF
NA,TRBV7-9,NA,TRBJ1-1,TGTGCCAGCAGCTTAGGAGGGAGGACGGAAGCTTTCTTT,CASSLGGRTEAFF
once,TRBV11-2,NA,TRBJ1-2,TGTGCCAGCAGCCCCACAACGCGGAACTTCTATGGCTACACCTTC,CASSPTTRNFYGYTF
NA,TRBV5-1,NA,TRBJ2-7,TGCGCCAGCAGCCCCTTTACGGGGCTCGAGCAGTACTTC,CASSPFTGLEQYF
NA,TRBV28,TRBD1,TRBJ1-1,TGTGCCAGCAGTTTCTACAGGGGGCGAGACACTGAAGCTTTCTTT,CASSFYRGRDTEAFF
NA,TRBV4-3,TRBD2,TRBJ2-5,TGCGCCAGCAGCCAAGACCCAGCGGGATCGGGAGAGACCCAGTACTTC,CASSQDPAGSGETQYF
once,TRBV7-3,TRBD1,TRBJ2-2,TGTGCCAGCAGCTTCCAGGGGGCGACCGGGGAGCTGTTTTTT,CASSFQGATGELFF
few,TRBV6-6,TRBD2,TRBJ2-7,TGTGCCAGCAGTTACGGGGGGAGGGGATGGGAGCAGTACTTC,CASSYGGRGWEQYF
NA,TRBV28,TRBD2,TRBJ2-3,TGTGCCAGCATCCAACTAGCGGGAGGGGTTACGCAGTATTTT,CASIQLAGGVTQYF
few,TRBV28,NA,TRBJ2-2,TGTGCCAGCAGTTTAACCGGGAACACCGGGGAGCTGTTTTTT,CASSLTGNTGELFF
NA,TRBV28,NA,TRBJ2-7,TGTGCCAGCAGCCTCCCCCAGGGGTGCGAGCAGTACTTC,CASSLPQGCEQYF
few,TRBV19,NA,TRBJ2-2,TGTGCCAGTACAGCCGGCGGGGAGCTGTTTTTT,CASTAGGELFF
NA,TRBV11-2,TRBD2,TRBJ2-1,TGTGCCAGCAGCTTACTAGCGGGAGTCGGCAATGAGCAGTTCTTC,CASSLLAGVGNEQFF
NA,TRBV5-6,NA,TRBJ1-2,TGTGCCAGCAGCTTGGGGGCCGGCAGGGGAGTCTATGGCTACACCTTC,CASSLGAGRGVYGYTF
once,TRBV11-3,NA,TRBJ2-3,TGTGCCAGCAGCCCCTCCGGGATTCGCGATACGCAGTATTTT,CASSPSGIRDTQYF
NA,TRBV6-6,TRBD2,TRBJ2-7,TGTGCCAGCAGTTTACTAGCGGGATTGGACGAGCAGTACTTC,CASSLLAGLDEQYF
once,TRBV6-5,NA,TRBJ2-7,TGTGCCAGCAGTTACTCCGGGACGGGTTCTTACGAGCAGTACTTC,CASSYSGTGSYEQYF
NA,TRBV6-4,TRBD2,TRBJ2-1,TGTGCCAGCAGTGACGGGACTAGCGGCAATGAGCAGTTCTTC,CASSDGTSGNEQFF
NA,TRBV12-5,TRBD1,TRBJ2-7,TGTGCTAGTGGCCCAACAGGGGCGAGCCGGTTGGGCGAGCAGTACTTC,CASGPTGASRLGEQYF
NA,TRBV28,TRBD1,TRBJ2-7,TGTGCCAGCAGTTTAGTGGGACAGGGGACCGAGCAGTACTTC,CASSLVGQGTEQYF
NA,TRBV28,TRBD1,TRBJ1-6,TGTGCCAGCAGTTTACCCGACAGGGGTAATTCACCCCTCCACTTT,CASSLPDRGNSPLHF
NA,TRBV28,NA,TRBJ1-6,TGTGCCAGCAGTCTGACAGGTGATAATTCACCCCTCCACTTT,CASSLTGDNSPLHF
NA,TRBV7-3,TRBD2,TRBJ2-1,TGTGCCAGCAGCTTGGCTAGCGGGAGCTCCTACAATGAGCAGTTCTTC,CASSLASGSSYNEQFF
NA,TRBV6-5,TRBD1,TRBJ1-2,TGTGCCAGCAGTTATTCGGACAGGACGTGGGGCTACACCTTC,CASSYSDRTWGYTF
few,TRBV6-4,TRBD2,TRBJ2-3,TGTGCCAGCAGTGAGGGAGCGGGAGGCACAGATACGCAGTATTTT,CASSEGAGGTDTQYF
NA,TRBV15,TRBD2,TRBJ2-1,TGTGCCACCAGCAGGGGGACTAGCGGGGACAATGAGCAGTTCTTC,CATSRGTSGDNEQFF
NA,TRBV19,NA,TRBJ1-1,TGTGCCAGTAGTATTAGCTCGGGGACGAACACTGAAGCTTTCTTT,CASSISSGTNTEAFF
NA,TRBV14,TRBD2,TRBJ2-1,TGTGCCAGCACCGGGTGGCCTAGCGGGAGGTCGAATGAGCAGTTCTTC,CASTGWPSGRSNEQFF
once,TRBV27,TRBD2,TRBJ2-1,TGTGCCAGCAGTGAGGGGACTAGCGGGAGCCACAATGAGCAGTTCTTC,CASSEGTSGSHNEQFF
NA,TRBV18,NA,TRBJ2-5,TGTGCCAGCTCACCACCGACCAGGACCCAAGAGACCCAGTACTTC,CASSPPTRTQETQYF
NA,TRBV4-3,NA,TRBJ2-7,TGCGCCAGCAGCCGCACTAGTAGCGAGCAGTACTTC,CASSRTSSEQYF
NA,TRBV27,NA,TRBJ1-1,TGTGCCAGCAGTTTAGACCTAACGGGCACTGAAGCTTTCTTT,CASSLDLTGTEAFF
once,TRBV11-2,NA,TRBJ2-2,TGTGCCAGCAGTCGAGACACCGGGGAGCTGTTTTTT,CASSRDTGELFF
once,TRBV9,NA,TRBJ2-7,TGTGCCAGCAGCGTAGCGGGGTGGGCGGGGGAGCAGTACTTC,CASSVAGWAGEQYF
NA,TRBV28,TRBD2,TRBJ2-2,TGTGCCAGCAGTTCGGGACTAGCGGGAACCGGGGAGCTGTTTTTT,CASSSGLAGTGELFF
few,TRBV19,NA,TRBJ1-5,TGTGCCAGTAGTCTGACAGAGCCCAATCAGCCCCAGCATTTT,CASSLTEPNQPQHF
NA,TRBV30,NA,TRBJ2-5,TGTGCCTGGAGTGTAGCCATATCATCCAGAAAGACCCAGTACTTC,CAWSVAISSRKTQYF
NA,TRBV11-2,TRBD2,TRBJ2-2,TGTGCCAGCAGCCCAGAGGGCGGGAGGGCTATTACCGGGGAGCTGTTTTTT,CASSPEGGRAITGELFF